These T cell receptor beta chains were read from a single sample in a study of blood T cell repertoires in COVID-19. Assay used: immunoSEQ multiplex PCR; TCRdb lists only in-frame clones, some missing. This repertoire shows roughly 150,000 clones, approximately 91% found once; its top ten account for around 4.8%. Source material: peripheral blood. These receptor sequences come from a young man with COVID-19, enrolled during active disease. Both conserved end residues are part of each CDR3. Fields, in order: clone size, J gene, V gene, D gene, CDR3 protein, CDR3 DNA. D genes are given only for firm matches. Some rows mark clone size as missing; the rest say once, few, many or name a class of expanded clone.

. | TRBJ2-2 | TRBV2 | TRBD2 | CASIKREATNTGELFF | TGTGCCAGCATCAAGCGGGAGGCAACAAACACCGGGGAGCTGTTTTTT
. | TRBJ2-7 | TRBV5-6 | . | CASSLENSYEQYF | TGTGCCAGCAGCTTGGAGAACAGCTACGAGCAGTACTTC
. | TRBJ2-7 | TRBV11-1 | . | CASSLGVGLVNEQYF | TGTGCCAGCAGCTTGGGAGTCGGCCTCGTGAACGAGCAGTACTTC
. | TRBJ2-7 | TRBV28 | TRBD2 | CASSSPRTSGASYEQYF | TGTGCCAGCAGTTCTCCCCGGACTAGCGGGGCCTCCTACGAGCAGTACTTC
. | TRBJ1-1 | TRBV21-1 | . | CASSNYRVNTEAFF | TGTGCCAGCAGCAACTATCGGGTGAACACTGAAGCTTTCTTT
. | TRBJ2-7 | TRBV12-3/TRBV12-4 | TRBD1 | CASSQRQGHEQYF | TGTGCCAGCAGCCAAAGACAGGGACACGAGCAGTACTTC
. | TRBJ2-7 | TRBV4-3 | . | CASSQERTGSYEQYF | TGCGCCAGCAGCCAAGAGCGTACAGGGAGCTACGAGCAGTACTTC
. | TRBJ1-4 | TRBV5-1 | TRBD1 | CASSSLAGTGREKLFF | TGCGCCAGCAGCTCCCTAGCCGGGACAGGGCGAGAAAAACTGTTTTTT
. | TRBJ1-2 | TRBV28 | TRBD1 | CASSSRGSLKANYGYTF | TGTGCCAGCAGTTCCAGGGGGAGTCTAAAAGCTAACTATGGCTACACCTTC
. | TRBJ2-1 | TRBV3-1/TRBV3-2 | . | CASSQDHGGDEQFF | TGTGCCAGCAGCCAAGATCATGGCGGTGATGAGCAGTTCTTC
. | TRBJ1-2 | TRBV7-9 | . | CASSPIRQYGYTF | TGTGCCAGCAGCCCTATCCGACAGTATGGCTACACCTTC
. | TRBJ1-1 | TRBV19 | . | CASSIGDMWTEAFF | TGTGCCAGTAGTATTGGGGACATGTGGACTGAAGCTTTCTTT
. | TRBJ2-6 | TRBV19 | . | CASSIGTGSSGANVLTF | TGTGCCAGTAGTATAGGTACAGGCAGCTCTGGGGCCAACGTCCTGACTTTC
. | TRBJ1-2 | TRBV2 | TRBD1 | CASLQGAVYGYTF | TGTGCCAGCCTGCAGGGGGCTGTCTATGGCTACACCTTC
. | TRBJ2-7 | TRBV28 | . | CASSLGADYEQYF | TGTGCCAGCAGTTTAGGGGCGGACTACGAGCAGTACTTC
. | TRBJ2-1 | TRBV7-2 | TRBD2 | CASSLLGVVGRADEQFF | TGTGCCAGCAGCCTATTAGGAGTGGTCGGGAGGGCCGATGAGCAGTTCTTC
. | TRBJ1-4 | TRBV29-1 | TRBD1 | CSVLTGPNEKLFF | TGCAGCGTTCTGACAGGGCCAAATGAAAAACTGTTTTTT
. | TRBJ2-7 | TRBV5-1 | . | CASSLGSVGGPTYEQYF | TGCGCCAGCAGCTTGGGAAGCGTCGGCGGCCCAACCTACGAGCAGTACTTC
. | TRBJ2-7 | TRBV18 | TRBD1 | CASSGGQGSYEQYF | TGTGCCAGCTCAGGAGGACAGGGCTCCTACGAGCAGTACTTC
. | TRBJ2-5 | TRBV15 | TRBD1 | CATSRAGTVETQYF | TGTGCCACCAGCAGAGCGGGGACAGTAGAGACCCAGTACTTC
. | TRBJ2-2 | TRBV28 | TRBD1 | CASSTRNPDRENFAGELFF | TGTGCCAGCAGTACCCGAAACCCGGACAGGGAAAATTTTGCCGGGGAGCTGTTTTTT
. | TRBJ1-1 | TRBV19 | . | CASSGVNTEAFF | TGTGCCAGTAGCGGGGTGAACACTGAAGCTTTCTTT
many | TRBJ1-4 | TRBV25-1 | TRBD1 | CASSEWTGSEKLFF | TGTGCCAGCAGTGAGTGGACAGGGTCGGAAAAACTGTTTTTT
once | TRBJ1-6 | TRBV7-2 | TRBD1 | CASSFDRGGNSPLHF | TGTGCCAGCAGCTTCGACAGGGGAGGTAATTCACCCCTCCACTTT
. | TRBJ2-5 | TRBV5-1 | . | CASSLALIAAQETQYF | TGCGCCAGCAGCTTGGCCCTAATAGCGGCCCAAGAGACCCAGTACTTC
. | TRBJ2-1 | TRBV11-2 | TRBD2 | CASSPGLAGGGTYNEQFF | TGTGCCAGCAGCCCGGGACTAGCGGGGGGGGGAACCTACAATGAGCAGTTCTTC
. | TRBJ1-1 | TRBV28 | . | CASSPPPSPTEAFF | TGTGCCAGCAGTCCTCCCCCTAGCCCCACTGAAGCTTTCTTT
. | TRBJ2-2 | TRBV6-5 | . | CASSPGLNTGELFF | TGTGCCAGCAGCCCGGGACTTAACACCGGGGAGCTGTTTTTT
. | TRBJ2-3 | TRBV7-3 | TRBD2 | CASGLAGPTDTQYF | TGTGCCAGCGGACTAGCGGGACCTACAGATACGCAGTATTTT
. | TRBJ2-1 | TRBV7-9 | TRBD2 | CATARGTSSGRRDEQFF | TGTGCCACCGCCAGGGGCACCAGTAGCGGGAGACGTGATGAGCAGTTCTTC
. | TRBJ1-4 | TRBV7-9 | . | CASSSGTSTNEKLFF | TGTGCCAGCAGCTCCGGGACATCCACTAATGAAAAACTGTTTTTT
once | TRBJ2-7 | TRBV27 | TRBD2 | CASSSRLAGASSYEQYF | TGTGCCAGCAGTTCCCGACTAGCGGGGGCGAGCTCCTACGAGCAGTACTTC
. | TRBJ2-7 | TRBV28 | . | CASSTNRHGSYEQYF | TGTGCCAGCAGTACTAACAGGCACGGCTCCTACGAGCAGTACTTC
. | TRBJ1-2 | TRBV5-1 | TRBD1 | CASSGDREGYTF | TGCGCCAGCAGCGGGGACAGGGAAGGCTACACCTTC
. | TRBJ1-2 | TRBV6-5 | . | CASSQHSLNYGYTF | TGTGCCAGCAGTCAACACAGTCTTAACTATGGCTACACCTTC
. | TRBJ1-1 | TRBV28 | . | CASEAALSVTEAFF | TGTGCCAGCGAGGCAGCGCTTAGTGTAACTGAAGCTTTCTTT
. | TRBJ2-1 | TRBV18 | . | CASSPLIDQGFHRYEQFF | TGTGCCAGCTCACCACTGATTGACCAGGGGTTCCATCGTTATGAGCAGTTCTTC
once | TRBJ2-4 | TRBV5-6 | . | CASSPDPRRRWHENIQYF | TGTGCCAGCAGCCCCGACCCCCGGAGGCGGTGGCATGAAAACATTCAGTACTTC
. | TRBJ2-7 | TRBV27 | . | CASSDQPGSSPSYEQYF | TGTGCCAGCAGTGATCAGCCCGGGAGCAGCCCCTCCTACGAGCAGTACTTC
. | TRBJ1-5 | TRBV7-8 | TRBD1 | CASSPQTGNQPQHF | TGTGCCAGCAGCCCCCAGACAGGGAATCAGCCCCAGCATTTT
. | TRBJ1-2 | TRBV27 | TRBD1 | CASSLGQGAQGTF | TGTGCCAGCAGCCTGGGACAGGGGGCTCAGGGCACCTTC
. | TRBJ1-6 | TRBV7-2 | . | CASSFSTLDNSPLHF | TGTGCCAGCAGCTTCTCGACACTAGATAATTCACCCCTCCACTTT
. | TRBJ1-1 | TRBV6-5 | . | CASQTGNTEAFF | TGTGCCAGTCAGACGGGGAACACTGAAGCTTTCTTT
few | TRBJ2-2 | TRBV29-1 | TRBD2 | CSVSGGGRAGELFF | TGCAGCGTTTCGGGCGGGGGTAGGGCCGGGGAGCTGTTTTTT
. | TRBJ2-1 | TRBV4-1 | TRBD2 | CASSQGTTYNEQFF | TGCGCCAGCAGCCAGGGGACTACCTACAATGAGCAGTTCTTC
once | TRBJ1-6 | TRBV4-3 | . | CASSQDYSNSPLHF | TGCGCCAGCAGCCAAGATTATTCCAATTCACCCCTCCACTTT
. | TRBJ1-1 | TRBV30 | . | CAWTKGSNTEAFF | TGTGCCTGGACGAAGGGGTCGAACACTGAAGCTTTCTTT
once | TRBJ2-1 | TRBV21-1 | . | CASSILQGSFF | TGTGCCAGCAGCATCCTACAGGGGTCGTTCTTC
few | TRBJ1-4 | TRBV7-9 | . | CASSLGTLATNEKLFF | TGTGCCAGCAGCTTAGGGACTCTAGCAACTAATGAAAAACTGTTTTTT
. | TRBJ1-2 | TRBV27 | TRBD1 | CASSIRQGNGINYGYTF | TGTGCCAGCAGCATCAGACAGGGTAACGGAATTAACTATGGCTACACCTTC